This TCR beta chain is drawn from a study of prognosis after radiotherapy for stage I lung cancer (dated by TCRdb to the early 2020s). For the wider study: Fewer than 20 stage I NSCLC patients were enrolled in Nanjing, China, between 2018 and early 2019. The study took one blood sample before SBRT and one after SBRT from each of roughly 20 patients and sequenced all 40 or so samples. After SBRT, distant metastases developed in about 20% of the 19 patients at a median of approximately 7 months, while the remaining 15 patients had no significant progression. Peripheral blood TCR beta repertoires were profiled in stage I NSCLC patients before and after stereotactic body radiotherapy, and the repertoires were related to distant failure. SBRT was given in 3 to 5 fractions with a biologically effective dose of at least 100 Gy, using image-guided IMRT or VMAT. No patient received concurrent therapy alongside SBRT. The cohort was made up of roughly 13 men and 6 or 7 women, with a median age of 74.5 years and an age range of about 53 to 90 years. Every patient was regarded as medically inoperable, because of comorbidities in about a dozen cases and refusal of surgery in 6 or 7 cases. Of the enrolled patients, under 15 had newly diagnosed primary stage I lung tumors, while roughly 5 had oligometastatic NSCLC following surgical resection of the primary tumor. Tumor histology was squamous cell carcinoma in 7 or 8 patients and adenocarcinoma in around 12. Overall results and qualifications from the work: All reported P values were unadjusted for multiple comparisons. After SBRT, the count of unique TCR clones dropped from a median of around 9,300 beforehand to some 7,000 afterward (Wilcoxon paired P=0.011). Post-SBRT Shannon entropy and its change from baseline were lower in patients who developed distant metastases; baseline Shannon entropy was not associated with metastases. No determination of tumor specificity was made for expanded TCR clones. The study was limited by its small cohort and short follow-up, and the findings require independent validation. TRBV and TRBJ usage frequencies reportedly varied with metastasis status, involving two V genes at baseline and several V and two J genes after SBRT.

V loses 3 bases, J loses 5 bases, and the germline ends lie 13 bases apart. CDR3 length: 14 amino acids, cysteine to phenylalanine. The kept DNA is CDR3 alone, 42 bases in frame from the first base. Taken from the germline V gene, the CDR1 and CDR2 loops are MNHGY and SVAAGI. The TCR beta CDR3 region was amplified from genomic DNA by two rounds of multiplex PCR. In the first PCR round, primers specific to each TRBV and TRBJ gene were used, and the primer sequences were filed in Chinese patent CN105087789A. Universal primers were used in the second PCR round. The Roche High Pure PCR Template Preparation Kit was used to extract genomic DNA from frozen PBMCs. Libraries were sequenced paired-end with 151 bp reads on an Illumina HiSeq 3000. As for the authors' bioinformatics: CutAdapt was used to remove raw reads lacking the multiplex PCR primer sequences. High-quality paired reads were merged into contigs with PEAR. MiXCR assigned TRB V, D and J gene segments to each contig by aligning to reference sequences. To remove sequencing errors, CDR3 sequences were clustered according to base quality and sequence similarity. Diversity was measured as Shannon entropy normalized by the natural log of productive TCR sequence number. One minus Shannon entropy divided by the natural log of the number of unique clonotypes was used as the definition of clonality. The Youden index of ROC curves was used to select progression-free survival cut-offs for repertoire metrics, and analyses were performed in R 3.5.3. Clones were called with MiXCR by TCRdb after fastp trimmed the public reads at Q25, and only in-frame beta chains were retained. Every CDR3 protein is listed once, alongside the most common genes and DNA of its rows. These V and J calls rely on TCRdb rather than the paper's analysis. The sample data list roughly 15,000 distinct CDR3 sequences, and less than 35% of these were observed just once. About 23% of the sample is taken by the ten largest.

No patient had a history of other malignancies or prior chemotherapy or radiotherapy, and all had node-negative disease on CT and PET/CT. At each of the two time points, 5 to 6 milliliters of peripheral venous blood were collected into EDTA tubes. Ficoll-Paque Plus density-gradient centrifugation was used to isolate PBMCs. Samples were stored at -80°C immediately after collection until analysis. A remark on this clonotype: Its antigen remains unidentified. A read error is the likely source, as a far larger clone sits one nucleotide away.

Sample: PBMCs, taken before or after stereotactic body radiation therapy (not recorded which). This clonotype was sampled from a donor aged 50 or older with non-small cell lung cancer. The chain employs TRBV6-9 and TRBJ2-5; the D element could tentatively be TRBD1 or TRBD2, as 5 bases agree for each. The CDR3 amino acid sequence is: CASSYGVGRETQYF. The bases are TGTGCCAGCAGTTACGGGGTGGGACGGGAGACCCAGTACTTC.